The 8 T cell receptor beta chains reported below all come from one sample, sequenced in a study of blood T cell repertoires in COVID-19. Some clones are missing from TCRdb's copy, which holds only in-frame ones; the method was immunoSEQ multiplex PCR. The data hold hundreds of thousands of clones, with 85% to 90% observed a single time. Sequenced sample: PBMCs or T cells enriched from blood (not recorded which). All receptors derive from a man aged 50 or older who had been exposed to COVID-19.

This clone came up a few times. This chain uses TRBV5-5 with TRBJ1-4; TRBD1 is a possible D gene (5 bases). V gave up 7 bases and J gave up 3 bases, with 16 bases separating them. The CDR3 has 15 residues. Germline values: CDR1 SGHKS, CDR2 YYEKEE (reference sequence). For the CDR3, the DNA is TGTGCCAGCTGCCTAACCGGGACTTCTAATGAAAAACTGTTTTTT. Protein: CASCLTGTSNEKLFF.

This chain connects TRBV6-4 to TRBJ2-7, with D maybe TRBD1 (5 bases). Trimming removed 4 bases at V and 2 bases at J, with 18 bases between. This CDR3 contains 16 residues. Germline V gene sequence: CDR1 MRHNA, CDR2 SNTAGT. The CDR3 DNA sequence: TGTGCCAGCAGTGGATGGGGCAAAACCGCCCCCTACGAGCAGTACGTC. Residues: CASSGWGKTAPYEQYV.

The chain has TRBV12-3 or TRBV12-4 and TRBJ2-1; D perhaps matches TRBD2 (6 bases). The CDR3 runs to 13 residues. The V end lost 3 bases, the J end lost 7 bases, and 10 bases lay between the germline ends. The CDR3: CASSLRGTNEQFF. CDR3 DNA sequence: TGTGCCAGCAGTTTGCGGGGTACGAATGAGCAGTTCTTC.

This rearrangement joins TRBV7-3 to TRBJ2-1; 10 bases fit TRBD2. The CDR3 is 17 amino acids. The J segment lost 6 bases and the V segment lost 3 bases, leaving 11 bases of the junction unmatched. Germline-derived CDR1 and CDR2 are SGHTA and FQGTGA. DNA for the CDR3: TGTGCCAGCAGCTTGCACCCACTAGCGGGAAGGGGCAATGAGCAGTTCTTC. Amino acids: CASSLHPLAGRGNEQFF.

This chain uses TRBV5-1 with TRBJ1-2; D is perhaps TRBD1 (6 bases). This CDR3 spans 12 amino acids. Germline V gives CDR1 SGHRS, CDR2 YFSETQ. The germline V and J ends were trimmed by 4 bases and 5 bases, with 9 bases remaining between them. Here the CDR3 reads CASSIGQYGYTF. CDR3 DNA sequence: TGCGCCAGCAGCATAGGACAGTATGGCTACACCTTC.

The chain employs TRBV7-9 and TRBJ1-1; a possible D gene is TRBD1 (5 bases). This CDR3 region has 12 residues. CDR1 SEHNR and CDR2 FQNEAQ come from the germline V gene (reference sequence). The V end lost 8 bases, the J end lost 6 bases, and 13 bases lay between the germline ends. CDR3 sequence reads: CASRRGFSEAFF. The CDR3 nucleotides read TGTGCCAGCCGTCGGGGGTTCTCTGAAGCTTTCTTT.

The rearrangement uses TRBV13 and TRBJ1-5; a weak D match, TRBD1 (6 bases). The V gene's germline CDR1 is PRHDT and CDR2 FYEKMQ (reference sequence). The V end lost 5 bases, the J end lost 5 bases, and 7 bases lay between the germline ends. The CDR3 runs to 12 residues. The CDR3, as DNA: TGTGCCAGCAGCCAGGGGTATCAGCCCCAGCATTTT. This codes for CASSQGYQPQHF.

DNA for the CDR3: TGTGCCATCAGTGAGAACAACCAAGAGACCCAGTACTTC. It specifies CAISENNQETQYF. The gene calls are TRBV10-3 and TRBJ2-5; D remains ambiguous. CDR3 length: 13 amino acids. Between the trimmed V and J ends, which lost 2 bases and 0 bases, there was a span of 4 bases. The germline V gene has CDR1 ENHRY and CDR2 SYGVKD.